Below, 14 T cell receptor beta chains from the same sample are listed, as sequenced in a study of Ad26.COV2.S vaccination and SARS-CoV-2 variants. Clones were read by immunoSEQ multiplex PCR, and TCRdb kept only the in-frame ones, dropping some. The sample holds around 270,000 clones, 87% seen once. The treatment was: approximately 18 received Ad26.COV2.S at low or high dose, single or two shots; about 5 received placebo; per-sample allocation not given. Each sample was drawn 63 days after the first injection (of vaccine or placebo). Sequenced material: peripheral blood, taken in a trial of Ad26.COV2.S vaccine versus placebo. All receptors derive from a person between 18 and 59 years old who received the Ad26.COV2.S COVID-19 vaccine or a placebo.

The gene calls are TRBV9 and TRBJ2-3; D may be TRBD1 or TRBD2 (5 bases each). The V gene's germline CDR1 is SGDLS and CDR2 YYNGEE. This CDR3 is 16 amino acids long. V dropped 4 bases and J dropped 5 bases, with 20 bases sitting between them. CDR3 DNA: TGTGCCAGCAGCCCTCACGAGGGGTTACTAGGAGATACGCAGTATTTT. Translation gives CASSPHEGLLGDTQYF. Combining the CDR3 with reference TRBV9 and TRBJ2-3 gives the whole variable domain DSGVTQTPKHLITATGQRVTLRCSPRSGDLSVYWYQQSLDQGLQFLIQYYNGEERAKGNILERFSAQQFPDLHSELNLSSLELGDSALYFCASSPHEGLLGDTQYFGPGTRLTVL.

The rearrangement uses TRBV2 and TRBJ2-2, with TRBD1 identical over 9 bases. Germline V CDR1 and CDR2: SNHLY, FYNNEI. Trimming cost V 8 bases and J 6 bases; bases outside gene matches: 4. The CDR3 loop spans 13 amino acids. The CDR3 DNA sequence: TGTGCCAGCCGGACAGGGGTGGCCGGGGAGCTGTTTTTT. It specifies CASRTGVAGELFF.

This clone was picked up one time. This chain connects TRBV2 to TRBJ1-1; D not resolved. V was shortened by 2 bases and J by 0 bases, with 7 bases between the two germline ends. In germline, CDR1 is SNHLY, CDR2 FYNNEI. The CDR3 is 14 residues long. DNA of the CDR3: TGTGCCAGCAGTGAATTGGCAGTGAACACTGAAGCTTTCTTT. It encodes CASSELAVNTEAFF.

In its sample, this clone was seen a few times. The CDR3 bases are TGTGCCAGTAACCTTGAGGGGTCCTATAATTCACCCCTCCACTTT. This encodes CASNLEGSYNSPLHF. This chain joins TRBV19 and TRBJ1-6, with D possibly being TRBD1 (5 bases). V was shortened by 7 bases and J by 1 base, with 11 bases between the two germline ends. The V gene's germline CDR1 is LNHDA and CDR2 SQIVND (reference sequence). The CDR3 spans 15 residues.

This rearrangement joins TRBV15 to TRBJ2-3; D perhaps matches TRBD2 (7 bases). The ends were cut back, 1 base at V and 2 bases at J, with 13 bases in the middle. In germline, CDR1 is LNHNV, CDR2 YYDKDF (reference sequence). The CDR3 sequence is 16 residues long. Here the CDR3 reads CATSRGMAGATDTQYF. DNA of the CDR3: TGTGCCACCAGCAGAGGGATGGCGGGGGCCACAGATACGCAGTATTTT.

The chain has TRBV19 and TRBJ2-5; D perhaps matches TRBD2 (5 bases). The ends were cut back, 4 bases at V and 2 bases at J, with 17 bases in the middle. Germline values: CDR1 LNHDA, CDR2 SQIVND (reference sequence). The CDR3 consists of 16 residues. CDR3 in DNA: TGTGCCAGTAGTAGGGAAAAGCGTACGGGGCAAGAGACCCAGTACTTC. It codes for CASSREKRTGQETQYF. The full variable domain, rest sourced from reference TRBV19 and TRBJ2-5, is DGGITQSPKYLFRKEGQNVTLSCEQNLNHDAMYWYRQDPGQGLRLIYYSQIVNDFQKGDIAEGYSVSREKKESFPLTVTSAQKNPTAFYLCASSREKRTGQETQYFGPGTRLLVL.

The DNA of the CDR3 is TGTGCCAGTAGTCCGGGACAGGGAAAGGGGCAAGAGACCCAGTACTTC. It codes for CASSPGQGKGQETQYF. This chain uses TRBV19 with TRBJ2-5, with 9 bases aligning to TRBD1. V gave up 5 bases and J gave up 2 bases; unmatched junction bases: 9. The CDR3 consists of 16 residues. CDR1 and CDR2 (germline): LNHDA, SQIVND (reference sequence).

The count of this clone is one. DNA of the CDR3: TGTGCCAGCGAGGGACAGCGTTACAATGAGCAGTTCTTC. Protein: CASEGQRYNEQFF. The chain is built from TRBV6-6 and TRBJ2-1, with 7 bases matching TRBD1. V gave up 8 bases and J gave up 4 bases; unmatched junction bases: 5. CDR3 length: 13 amino acids. The germline gives CDR1 MNHNY, CDR2 SVGAGI (reference sequence).

The chain has TRBV7-2 and TRBJ2-2, with D unresolved. With 4 bases removed from V and 1 base from J, the gap between germline ends came to 10 bases. The CDR3 runs 15 residues. In germline, CDR1 is SGHTA, CDR2 FQGNSA. This CDR3 reads CASSWVGENTGELFF. Here the CDR3 DNA reads TGTGCCAGCAGCTGGGTTGGGGAGAACACCGGGGAGCTGTTTTTT.

The chain recombines TRBV5-1 with TRBJ2-1; maybe TRBD1 (5 bases). This CDR3 contains 15 residues. CDR1 is SGHRS and CDR2 is YFSETQ in the germline V gene. Trimming took 5 bases from V and 10 from J, leaving 22 bases between them. This CDR3 reads CASSQKGLRNWEQFF. The CDR3 region has the DNA TGCGCCAGCAGTCAGAAGGGGCTGCGCAATTGGGAGCAGTTCTTC.

The chain joins TRBV6-5 to TRBJ1-1; 10 bases fit TRBD1. This CDR3 is 13 amino acids long. The germline gives CDR1 MNHEY, CDR2 SVGAGI. Trimming cost V 5 bases and J 11 bases; bases outside gene matches: 8. CDR3 loop: CASSKRGQGGAFF. The CDR3 nucleotides read TGTGCCAGCAGTAAACGCGGACAGGGGGGTGCTTTCTTT.

V is TRBV7-9 and J is TRBJ2-7, with TRBD1 matching 11 bases. Trimming cost V 5 bases and J 5 bases; bases outside gene matches: 8. Per germline, CDR1 SEHNR and CDR2 FQNEAQ (reference sequence). The CDR3 covers 15 residues. CDR3 coding DNA: TGTGCCAGCAGCAACCGGGACAGGGGGAAGAACGAGCAGTACTTC. Amino acids: CASSNRDRGKNEQYF.

This rearrangement joins TRBV7-2 to TRBJ1-4; the D gene is possibly TRBD1 (6 bases). The CDR3 covers 14 residues. V lost 4 bases, J lost 3 bases, and 9 bases lay in between. The germline V gene encodes CDR1 SGHTA and CDR2 FQGNSA. The CDR3: CASSSTGPNEKLFF. The CDR3 bases are TGTGCCAGCAGCTCGACAGGTCCTAATGAAAAACTGTTTTTT.

This rearrangement joins TRBV6-6 to TRBJ2-1, with 15 bases identical to TRBD2. Germline loops: CDR1 MNHNY, CDR2 SVGAGI (reference sequence). The CDR3 is 20 residues long. The junction had 12 bases not matched to a gene; V was cut back by 6 bases and J by 0 bases. The CDR3 sequence: CASSGIGTSGRQNSYNEQFF. DNA for the CDR3: TGTGCCAGCAGCGGAATCGGGACTAGCGGGAGGCAAAACTCCTACAATGAGCAGTTCTTC.